These 2 T cell receptor beta chains originate from one sample sequenced in a study of blood T cells in healthy people across ages. PCR was performed a second time for about 7 to 11 cycles using a sample-barcoded 5' primer and a J-beta primer mix. TCRdb re-called the 5' RACE reads with MiXCR, one entry per CDR3 protein. The sample consists of just over 800,000 distinct CDR3 sequences, 55% to 65% of them appearing once. The sequenced material came from blood. The origin of the receptors is a man aged 25-40 years in good health.

The chain links TRBV7-2 to TRBJ1-4, with unresolved D. The CDR3 spans 15 residues. Trimming removed 5 bases at V and 5 bases at J, with 15 bases between. The germline V gene has CDR1 SGHTA and CDR2 FQGNSA. The CDR3 here is CASSPTGGGNEKLFF. As DNA, the CDR3 is TGTGCCAGCAGCCCAACCGGCGGTGGCAATGAAAAACTGTTTTTT.

V usage is TRBV3-1 and J usage is TRBJ2-6; weak D call: TRBD1 (6 bases). The germline V gene has CDR1 LGHDT and CDR2 YNNKEL (reference sequence). This CDR3 has 16 amino acids. V was cut by 4 bases and J by 4 bases, with 14 bases left in between. The CDR3 sequence: CASSLTTGFGANVLTF. DNA for the CDR3: TGTGCCAGCAGCCTAACTACAGGGTTCGGGGCCAACGTCCTGACTTTC.